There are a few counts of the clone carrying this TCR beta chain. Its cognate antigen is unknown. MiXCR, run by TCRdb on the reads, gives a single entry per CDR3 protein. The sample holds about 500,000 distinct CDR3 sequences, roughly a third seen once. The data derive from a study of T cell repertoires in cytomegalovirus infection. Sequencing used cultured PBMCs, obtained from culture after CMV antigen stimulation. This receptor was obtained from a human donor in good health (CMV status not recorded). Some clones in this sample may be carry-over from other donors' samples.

Written as DNA, the CDR3 is TGTGCCAGCAGCCAAAACCCCCATGGAGGGATGGATTGGAGTGAGCAGTTCTTC. Translation: CASSQNPHGGMDWSEQFF. V is TRBV6-2 or TRBV6-3 and J is TRBJ2-1, with a possible D match to TRBD2 (6 bases). Germline CDR1 reads MNHEY; CDR2 reads SVGEGT. Trimming took off 6 bases at V and 9 bases at J, with 30 bases between the two ends. The CDR3 spans 18 residues.